This TCR beta chain stems from a study of blood T cell repertoires in COVID-19. Authors' data handling: The assay estimated nucleated cells by amplifying reference gene primers. The assay was immunoSEQ multiplex PCR, and TCRdb's table has in-frame clones only and misses some. V, J and clone size were drawn from that table, and D and trimming were deduced from the DNA. Of about 81,000 clones listed, almost 90% were seen once; the top ten hold approximately 5%. Sequencing used peripheral blood. This receptor was identified in a woman of 80 years or more with acute or convalescent COVID-19.

CDR3 in amino acids: CASSRQEPYEQYF. CDR3 DNA sequence: TGTGCCAGCAGTAGACAGGAACCCTACGAGCAGTACTTC. This sequence joins TRBV2 and TRBJ2-7; perhaps TRBD1 as D (6 bases). CDR1 and CDR2 from the germline V gene are SNHLY and FYNNEI. V lost 5 bases, J lost 2 bases, and 10 bases lay in between. The CDR3 runs 13 residues. Based on the CDR3 plus reference TRBV2 and TRBJ2-7, the full variable domain is EPEVTQTPSHQVTQMGQEVILRCVPISNHLYFYWYRQILGQKVEFLVSFYNNEISEKSEIFDDQFSVERPDGSNFTLKIRSTKLEDSAMYFCASSRQEPYEQYFGPGTRLTVT.